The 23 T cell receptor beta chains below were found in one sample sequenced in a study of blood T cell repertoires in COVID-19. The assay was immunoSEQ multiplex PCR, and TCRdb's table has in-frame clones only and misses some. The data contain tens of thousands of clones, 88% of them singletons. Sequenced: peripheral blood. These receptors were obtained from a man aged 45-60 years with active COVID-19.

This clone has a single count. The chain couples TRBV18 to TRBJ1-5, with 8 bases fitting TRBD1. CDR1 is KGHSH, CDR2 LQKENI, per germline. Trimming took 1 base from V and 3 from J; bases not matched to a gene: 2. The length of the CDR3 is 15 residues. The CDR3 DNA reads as TGTGCCAGCTCACCACTGGGACAGGACAATCAGCCCCAGCATTTT. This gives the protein CASSPLGQDNQPQHF.

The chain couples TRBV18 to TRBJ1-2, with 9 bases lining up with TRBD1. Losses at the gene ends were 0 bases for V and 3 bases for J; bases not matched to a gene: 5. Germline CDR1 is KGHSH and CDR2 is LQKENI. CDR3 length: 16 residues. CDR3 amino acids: CASSPPPGTGHYGYTF. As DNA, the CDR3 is TGTGCCAGCTCACCACCGCCGGGGACAGGGCACTATGGCTACACCTTC.

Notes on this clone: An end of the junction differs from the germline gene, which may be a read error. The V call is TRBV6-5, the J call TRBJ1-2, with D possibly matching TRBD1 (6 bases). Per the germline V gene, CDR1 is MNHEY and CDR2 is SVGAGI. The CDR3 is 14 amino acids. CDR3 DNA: TGTGCCAGCACCGCAACCCGGGGGGCAGTTGGCCACACCTTC. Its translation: CASTATRGAVGHTF.

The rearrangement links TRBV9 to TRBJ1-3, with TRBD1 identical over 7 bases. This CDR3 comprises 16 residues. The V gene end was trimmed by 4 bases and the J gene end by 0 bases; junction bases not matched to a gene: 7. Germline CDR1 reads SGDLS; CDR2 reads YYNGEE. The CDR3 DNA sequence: TGTGCCAGCAGCATGGAAGGGACAGCCTCTGGAAACACCATATATTTT. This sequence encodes CASSMEGTASGNTIYF.

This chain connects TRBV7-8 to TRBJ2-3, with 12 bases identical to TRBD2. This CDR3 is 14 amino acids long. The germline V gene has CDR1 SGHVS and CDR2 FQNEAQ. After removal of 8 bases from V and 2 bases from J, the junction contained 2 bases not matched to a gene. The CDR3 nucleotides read TGTGCCAGCCGACTAGCGGGGGACACAGATACGCAGTATTTT. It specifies CASRLAGDTDTQYF.

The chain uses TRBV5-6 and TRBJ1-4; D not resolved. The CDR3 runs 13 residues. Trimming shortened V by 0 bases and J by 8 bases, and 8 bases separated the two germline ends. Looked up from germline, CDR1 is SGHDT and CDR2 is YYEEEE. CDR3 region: CASSLETSEKLFF. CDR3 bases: TGTGCCAGCAGCTTGGAAACATCGGAAAAACTGTTTTTT.

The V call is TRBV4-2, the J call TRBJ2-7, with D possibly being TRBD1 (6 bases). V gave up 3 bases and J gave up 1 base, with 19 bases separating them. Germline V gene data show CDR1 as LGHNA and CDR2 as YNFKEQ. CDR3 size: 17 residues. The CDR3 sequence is CASSQPPDSLGSYEQYF. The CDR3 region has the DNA TGTGCCAGCAGCCAGCCTCCGGACAGTCTTGGGTCCTACGAGCAGTACTTC.

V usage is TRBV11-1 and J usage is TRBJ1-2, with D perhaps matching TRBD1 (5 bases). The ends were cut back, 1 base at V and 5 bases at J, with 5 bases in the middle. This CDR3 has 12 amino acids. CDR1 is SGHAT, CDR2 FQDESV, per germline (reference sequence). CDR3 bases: TGTGCCAGCAGCTTAGGACAGTATGGCTACACCTTC. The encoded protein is CASSLGQYGYTF.

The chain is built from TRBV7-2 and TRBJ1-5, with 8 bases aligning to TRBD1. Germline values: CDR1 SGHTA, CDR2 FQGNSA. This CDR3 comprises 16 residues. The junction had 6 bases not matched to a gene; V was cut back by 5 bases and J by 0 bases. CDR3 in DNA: TGTGCCAGCAGCCCAGACAGGGGATCTAGCAATCAGCCCCAGCATTTT. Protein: CASSPDRGSSNQPQHF.

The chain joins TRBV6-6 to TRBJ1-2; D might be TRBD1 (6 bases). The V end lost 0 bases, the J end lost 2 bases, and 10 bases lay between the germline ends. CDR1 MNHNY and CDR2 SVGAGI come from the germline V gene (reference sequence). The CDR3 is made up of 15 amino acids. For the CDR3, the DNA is TGTGCCAGCAGTTACTCTCGGGGGGCGAACTATGGCTACACCTTC. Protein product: CASSYSRGANYGYTF.

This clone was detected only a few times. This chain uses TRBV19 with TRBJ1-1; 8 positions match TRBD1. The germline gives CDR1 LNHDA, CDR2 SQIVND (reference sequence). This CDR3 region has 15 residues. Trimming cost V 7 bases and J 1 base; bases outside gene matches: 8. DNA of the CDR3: TGTGCCAGTACCCAAGGACAGGGACCGAACACTGAAGCTTTCTTT. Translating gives CASTQGQGPNTEAFF.

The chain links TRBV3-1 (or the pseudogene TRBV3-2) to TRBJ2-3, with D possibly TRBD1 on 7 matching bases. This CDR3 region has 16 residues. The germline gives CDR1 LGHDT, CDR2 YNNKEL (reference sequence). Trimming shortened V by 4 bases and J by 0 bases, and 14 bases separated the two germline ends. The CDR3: CASSPRGALSTDTQYF. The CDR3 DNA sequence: TGTGCCAGCAGCCCCAGGGGGGCCTTGAGCACAGATACGCAGTATTTT.

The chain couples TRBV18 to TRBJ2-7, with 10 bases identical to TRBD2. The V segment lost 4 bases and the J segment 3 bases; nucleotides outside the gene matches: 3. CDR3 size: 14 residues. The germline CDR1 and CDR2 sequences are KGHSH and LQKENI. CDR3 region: CASSLAGGHYEQYF. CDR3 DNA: TGTGCCAGCTCACTAGCGGGGGGCCACTACGAGCAGTACTTC.

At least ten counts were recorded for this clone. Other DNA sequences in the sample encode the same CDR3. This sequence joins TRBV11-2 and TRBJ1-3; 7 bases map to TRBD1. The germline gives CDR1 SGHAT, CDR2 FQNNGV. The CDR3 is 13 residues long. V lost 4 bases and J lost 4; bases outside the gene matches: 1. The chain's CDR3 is CASSSDRGNTIYF. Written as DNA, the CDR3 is TGTGCCAGCAGCTCGGACAGGGGAAACACCATATATTTT.

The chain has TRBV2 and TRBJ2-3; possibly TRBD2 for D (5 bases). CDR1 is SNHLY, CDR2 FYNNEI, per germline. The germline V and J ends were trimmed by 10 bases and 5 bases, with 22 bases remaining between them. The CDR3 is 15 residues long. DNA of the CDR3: TGTGCCACCACATGGCGGGCGCCGGTCGGAGATACGCAGTATTTT. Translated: CATTWRAPVGDTQYF.

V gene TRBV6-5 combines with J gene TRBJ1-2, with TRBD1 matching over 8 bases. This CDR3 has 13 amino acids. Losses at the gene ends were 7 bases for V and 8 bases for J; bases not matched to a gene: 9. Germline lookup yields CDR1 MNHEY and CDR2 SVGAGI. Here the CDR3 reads CASTVPGGRGYTF. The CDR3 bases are TGTGCCAGCACCGTACCAGGGGGCCGGGGCTACACCTTC.

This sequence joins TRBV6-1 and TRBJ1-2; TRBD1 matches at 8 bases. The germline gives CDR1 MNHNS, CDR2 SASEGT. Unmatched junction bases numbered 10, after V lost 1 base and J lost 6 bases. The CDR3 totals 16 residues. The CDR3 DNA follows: TGTGCCAGCAGTGAAGGGACAGGGAGGACGGGGCATGGCTACACCTTC. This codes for CASSEGTGRTGHGYTF.

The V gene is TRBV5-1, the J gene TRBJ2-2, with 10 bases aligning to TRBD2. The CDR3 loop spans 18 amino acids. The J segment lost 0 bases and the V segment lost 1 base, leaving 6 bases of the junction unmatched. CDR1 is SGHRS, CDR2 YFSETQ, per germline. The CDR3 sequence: CASSLRASGGANTGELFF. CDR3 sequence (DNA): TGCGCCAGCAGCTTGCGGGCTAGCGGGGGCGCGAACACCGGGGAGCTGTTTTTT.

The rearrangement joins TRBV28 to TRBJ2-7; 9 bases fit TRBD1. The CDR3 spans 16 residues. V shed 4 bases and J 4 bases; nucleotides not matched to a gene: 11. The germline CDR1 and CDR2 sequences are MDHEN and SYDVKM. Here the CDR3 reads CASSSSGTGKEYEQYF. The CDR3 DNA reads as TGTGCCAGCAGTTCATCCGGGACAGGGAAGGAGTACGAGCAGTACTTC.

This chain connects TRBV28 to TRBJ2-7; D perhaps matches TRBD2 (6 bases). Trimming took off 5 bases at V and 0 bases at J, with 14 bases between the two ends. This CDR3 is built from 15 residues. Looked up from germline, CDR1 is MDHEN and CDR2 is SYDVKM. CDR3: CASSPRWEASYEQYF. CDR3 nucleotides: TGTGCCAGCAGTCCGAGATGGGAGGCCTCCTACGAGCAGTACTTC.

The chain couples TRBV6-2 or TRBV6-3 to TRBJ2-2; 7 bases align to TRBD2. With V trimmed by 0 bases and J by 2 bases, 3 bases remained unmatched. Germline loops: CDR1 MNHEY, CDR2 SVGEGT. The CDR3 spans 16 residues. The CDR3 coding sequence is TGTGCCAGCAGTTACTCCCCTAGCGGTAACACCGGGGAGCTGTTTTTT. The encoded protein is CASSYSPSGNTGELFF.

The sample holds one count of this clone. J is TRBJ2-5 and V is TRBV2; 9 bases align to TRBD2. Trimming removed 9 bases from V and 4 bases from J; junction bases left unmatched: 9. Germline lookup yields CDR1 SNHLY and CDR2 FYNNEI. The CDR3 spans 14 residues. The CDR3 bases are TGTGCCAGTCTGAAAGGACTAGCGCTAGAGACCCAGTACTTC. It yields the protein CASLKGLALETQYF.

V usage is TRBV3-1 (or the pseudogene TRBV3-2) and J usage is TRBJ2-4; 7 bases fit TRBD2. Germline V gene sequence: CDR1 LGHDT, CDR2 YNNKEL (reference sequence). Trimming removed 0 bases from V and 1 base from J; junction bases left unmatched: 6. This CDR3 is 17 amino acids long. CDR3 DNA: TGTGCCAGCAGCCAAGATCGGGACGGGGGGGCCAAAAACATTCAGTACTTC. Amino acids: CASSQDRDGGAKNIQYF.